Included here is one T cell receptor (beta chain) sequence, with context. Trimming left V 5 bases short and J 1 base short, with 14 bases between. This CDR3 comprises 15 residues. Germline CDR1 reads SGHTA; CDR2 reads FQGNSA. The data derive from a study of T cells after yellow fever vaccination. One entry per CDR3 protein results from TCRdb running MiXCR on the 5' RACE reads. The data contain about 340,000 distinct CDR3 sequences, under 5% of them singletons. The material was PBMCs, obtained 5 days after the yellow fever booster vaccination. The chain has TRBV7-2 and TRBJ2-5; perhaps D is TRBD1 or TRBD2 (6 bases each). The sequence derives from a man between 18 and 35 years old who received the YFV17D yellow fever vaccine. The CDR3 DNA reads as TGTGCCAGCAGCCGCGGGTGGGGGGCCCAAGAGACCCAGTACTTC. Translation gives CASSRGWGAQETQYF.